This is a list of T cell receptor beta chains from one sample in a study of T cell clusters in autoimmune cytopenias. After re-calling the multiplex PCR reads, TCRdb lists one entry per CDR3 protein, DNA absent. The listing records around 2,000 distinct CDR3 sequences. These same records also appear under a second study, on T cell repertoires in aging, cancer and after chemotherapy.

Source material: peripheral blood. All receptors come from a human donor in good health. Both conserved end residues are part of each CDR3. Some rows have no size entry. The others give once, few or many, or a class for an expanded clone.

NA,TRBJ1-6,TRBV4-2,CASSQAGQNSPLHF
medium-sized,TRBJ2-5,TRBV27,CASSTRLAGLQETQYF
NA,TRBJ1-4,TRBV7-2,CASSLEREKLFF
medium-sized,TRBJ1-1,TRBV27,CASSWERDRGEAFF
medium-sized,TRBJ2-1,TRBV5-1,CASSLGHNEQFF
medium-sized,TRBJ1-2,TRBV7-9,CASSFGGYGYTF
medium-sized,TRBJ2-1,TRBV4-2,CASSPRTSGANNEQFF
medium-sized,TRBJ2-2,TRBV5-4,CASSLAGPGELFF
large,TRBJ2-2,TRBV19,CASTSPSLGAGELFF
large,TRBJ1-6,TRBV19,CASSMSSDGRNSPLHF
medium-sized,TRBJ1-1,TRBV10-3,CAISAGTNTEAFF
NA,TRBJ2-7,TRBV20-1,CSARKSAGISYEQYF
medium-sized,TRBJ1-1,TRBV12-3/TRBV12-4,CASSLGQFAPEAFF
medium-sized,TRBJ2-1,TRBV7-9,CASSLRSNEQFF
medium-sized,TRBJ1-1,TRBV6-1,CASRRQGNTEAFF
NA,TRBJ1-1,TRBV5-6,CASSLFPRGRRGTEAFF
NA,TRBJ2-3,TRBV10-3,CAISESGLAGSSSTDTQYF
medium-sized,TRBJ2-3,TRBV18,CASSLGTGATDTQYF
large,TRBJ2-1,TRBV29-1,CSVEGGLAGGNNEQFF
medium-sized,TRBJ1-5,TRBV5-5,CASSLVARMGQPQHF
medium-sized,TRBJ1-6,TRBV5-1,CASSIAGVNSPLHF
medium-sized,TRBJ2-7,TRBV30,CAWSDSDKAYEQYF
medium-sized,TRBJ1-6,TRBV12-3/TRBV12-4,CASSKTGGEDSPLHF
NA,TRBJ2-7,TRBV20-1,CSASGAAGYEQYF
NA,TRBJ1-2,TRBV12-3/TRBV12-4,CASSPSGGNYGYTF
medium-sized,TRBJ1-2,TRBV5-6,CASKKVLNYGYTF
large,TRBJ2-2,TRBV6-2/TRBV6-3,CASSQGTETGELFF
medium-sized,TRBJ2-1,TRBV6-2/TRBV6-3,CASSVSSSSYNEQFF
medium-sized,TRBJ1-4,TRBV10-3,CAISGREAGGSEKLFF
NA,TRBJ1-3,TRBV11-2,CASSFRGISGNTIYF
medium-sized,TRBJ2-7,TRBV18,CASSPTGGADEQYF
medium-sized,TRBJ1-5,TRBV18,CASSLYHSGQGYNQPQHF
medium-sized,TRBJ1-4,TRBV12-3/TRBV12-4,CASSPEGGNEKLFF
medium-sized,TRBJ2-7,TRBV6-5,CASSWPGGRSSYEQYF